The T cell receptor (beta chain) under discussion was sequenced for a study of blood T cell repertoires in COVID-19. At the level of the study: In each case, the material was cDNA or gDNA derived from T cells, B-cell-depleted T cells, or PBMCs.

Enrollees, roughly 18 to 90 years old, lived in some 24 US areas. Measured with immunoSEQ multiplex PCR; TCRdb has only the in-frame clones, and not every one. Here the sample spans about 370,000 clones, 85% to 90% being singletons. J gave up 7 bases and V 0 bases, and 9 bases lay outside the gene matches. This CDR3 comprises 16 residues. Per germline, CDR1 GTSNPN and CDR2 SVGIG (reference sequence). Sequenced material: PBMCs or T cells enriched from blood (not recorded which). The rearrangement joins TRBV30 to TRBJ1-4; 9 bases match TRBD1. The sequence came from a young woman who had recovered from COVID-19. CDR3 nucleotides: TGTGCCTGGAGTGTACTTCAGGCACAGGGGGCTGAAAAACTGTTTTTT. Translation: CAWSVLQAQGAEKLFF.